The clone carrying this TCR beta chain was seen only a few times. CDR1 SGDLS and CDR2 YYNGEE come from the germline V gene. The CDR3 has 15 residues. The V end was cut by 0 bases, the J end by 4 bases, with 12 bases between. The method was immunoSEQ multiplex PCR; TCRdb's version includes in-frame clones alone and lacks a portion of them. The sample consists of tens of thousands of clones, about nine tenths of them appearing once. Specified time point: after dendritic cell vaccination, including at tumor progression/relapse. Blood PBMC samples: pre-vaccination, two weeks post third vaccination, and at tumor progression. The sample is drawn from a study of glioma-infiltrating T cells after dendritic cell vaccination. At the level of the study: Treatment, given 2003 to 2012, was autologous tumor lysate-pulsed dendritic cell vaccination.

This TCR was recovered from a human donor with glioblastoma. This chain uses TRBV9 with TRBJ2-3; D is unresolved. Sequenced here: blood, sampled after dendritic cell vaccination. DNA for the CDR3: TGTGCCAGCAGCGTAGGGCCAGGTGGGCCAGATACGCAGTATTTT. This sequence encodes CASSVGPGGPDTQYF.